This is a list of T cell receptor beta chains from one sample in a study of T cell responses to AZD1222 COVID-19 vaccine. Assay: immunoSEQ multiplex PCR; the TCRdb copy retains only in-frame clones and omits some. Of around 150,000 clones detected, approximately 92% appear once; the ten largest clones hold roughly 2.2%. The input for sequencing was peripheral blood, taken on day 0 of AZD1222 vaccination. The receptors derive from an adult in good health. Each CDR3 is given with its conserved first and last residue. A D gene is named only where the DNA matches it firmly. The listing skips clone size in some rows; elsewhere it reads once, few, many or a size class.

j_call | d_call | clone_size | v_call | cdr3_aa | cdr3_nt
TRBJ1-6 | TRBD1 | - | TRBV7-6 | CASSPNIITGTGGGSPLHF | TGTGCCAGCAGCCCAAATATCATAACCGGGACAGGGGGCGGCTCACCCCTCCACTTT
TRBJ1-1 | - | - | TRBV18 | CASSQRGDGVTEAFF | TGTGCCAGCTCCCAGCGTGGGGATGGGGTCACTGAAGCTTTCTTT
TRBJ1-5 | - | - | TRBV9 | CASSAIGGGQPQHF | TGTGCCAGCAGCGCCATCGGGGGCGGACAGCCCCAGCATTTT
TRBJ1-1 | - | - | TRBV28 | CASSDIEAFF | TGTGCCAGCAGTGATATTGAAGCTTTCTTT
TRBJ1-1 | - | - | TRBV27 | CASRTGWNTEAFF | TGTGCCAGCAGAACAGGGTGGAACACTGAAGCTTTCTTT
TRBJ1-5 | - | - | TRBV13 | CASSSGFDQPQHF | TGTGCCAGCAGCTCAGGGTTCGACCAGCCCCAGCATTTT
TRBJ1-4 | - | - | TRBV19 | CASSIARRDEKLFF | TGTGCCAGTAGTATCGCGCGGAGAGACGAAAAACTGTTTTTT
TRBJ1-1 | - | - | TRBV18 | CASSLTGVNTEAFF | TGTGCCAGCTCACTGACCGGGGTGAACACTGAAGCTTTCTTT
TRBJ1-6 | TRBD1 | once | TRBV7-2 | CASRGTGGSSPLHF | TGTGCCAGCCGGGGCACAGGGGGCTCTTCACCCCTCCACTTT
TRBJ1-4 | - | - | TRBV5-1 | CASSVGTRTEKLFF | TGCGCCAGCAGCGTCGGGACACGGACCGAAAAACTGTTTTTT
TRBJ1-5 | TRBD1 | - | TRBV15 | CATNPGQGGNQPQHF | TGTGCCACCAACCCGGGACAGGGAGGCAATCAGCCCCAGCATTTT
TRBJ1-2 | - | few | TRBV27 | CASRGLDYGYTF | TGTGCCAGCAGAGGGTTGGACTATGGCTACACCTTC
TRBJ2-1 | TRBD1 | - | TRBV6-7 | CASSPTNTGTGNNEQFF | TGTGCCAGCAGCCCTACCAACACCGGGACAGGCAACAATGAGCAGTTCTTC
TRBJ2-1 | TRBD2 | - | TRBV2 | CAITSGSSSYNEQFF | TGTGCCATTACTAGCGGGAGCTCCTCCTACAATGAGCAGTTCTTC
TRBJ2-1 | - | few | TRBV11-2 | CASSLGYYNEQFF | TGTGCCAGCAGCTTAGGGTATTACAATGAGCAGTTCTTC
TRBJ1-5 | - | - | TRBV28 | CASSLFRGSNQPQHF | TGTGCCAGCAGTTTATTCAGAGGGTCCAATCAGCCCCAGCATTTT
TRBJ1-5 | - | - | TRBV28 | CASSFYRPGGPQHF | TGTGCCAGCAGTTTCTACAGGCCCGGGGGGCCCCAGCATTTT
TRBJ2-1 | - | - | TRBV5-4 | CASSLLSDDEQFF | TGTGCCAGCAGCTTACTGTCCGATGATGAGCAGTTCTTC
TRBJ2-1 | - | - | TRBV9 | CASSGDSFSYNEQFF | TGTGCCAGCAGCGGAGACAGCTTCTCCTACAATGAGCAGTTCTTC
TRBJ1-5 | - | - | TRBV30 | CAWSVQARQPQHF | TGTGCCTGGAGTGTCCAGGCTCGCCAGCCCCAGCATTTT
TRBJ1-5 | TRBD1 | - | TRBV28 | CASTTGQGTLQPQHF | TGTGCCAGCACCACGGGACAGGGGACGCTTCAGCCCCAGCATTTT
TRBJ2-7 | - | once | TRBV5-1 | CASSLASTVDYEQYF | TGCGCCAGCAGCTTGGCCTCGACAGTGGACTACGAGCAGTACTTC
TRBJ2-2 | TRBD2 | - | TRBV27 | CASSLALAGPNTGELFF | TGTGCCAGCAGTTTAGCCCTAGCGGGCCCGAACACCGGGGAGCTGTTTTTT
TRBJ1-2 | - | - | TRBV11-2 | CASSPGDRTANYGYTF | TGTGCCAGCAGCCCTGGAGACCGGACAGCTAACTATGGCTACACCTTC
TRBJ1-5 | TRBD1 | - | TRBV10-3 | CAISEARGRGQPQHF | TGTGCCATCAGTGAGGCCAGGGGGCGAGGTCAGCCCCAGCATTTT
TRBJ1-4 | - | - | TRBV5-6 | CASSRSGVNEKLFF | TGTGCCAGCAGCCGATCAGGGGTCAATGAAAAACTGTTTTTT
TRBJ1-1 | - | - | TRBV3-1/TRBV3-2 | CASSQGVRMNTEAFF | TGTGCCAGCAGCCAAGGGGTCAGAATGAACACTGAAGCTTTCTTT
TRBJ2-6 | - | once | TRBV19 | CASSIGGHFFSGANVLTF | TGTGCCAGTAGTATTGGAGGACACTTCTTCTCTGGGGCCAACGTCCTGACTTTC
TRBJ2-7 | TRBD2 | - | TRBV6-5 | CASSNPGLGEQYF | TGTGCCAGCAGCAACCCGGGACTAGGGGAGCAGTACTTC
TRBJ1-6 | - | - | TRBV10-3 | CAISTSRGEGGSPLHF | TGTGCCATCAGTACTTCTCGGGGGGAAGGGGGTTCACCCCTCCACTTT
TRBJ2-1 | - | - | TRBV12-3/TRBV12-4 | CASSLVVGGRVF | TGTGCCAGCAGTCTCGTCGTCGGAGGACGGGTCTTC
TRBJ1-2 | - | once | TRBV28 | CASSLSGANYGYTF | TGTGCCAGCAGTTTATCAGGGGCGAACTATGGCTACACCTTC
TRBJ1-1 | TRBD1 | - | TRBV28 | CASSLGTGARTGSEAFF | TGTGCCAGCAGTCTGGGGACAGGGGCCCGGACAGGGTCTGAAGCTTTCTTT
TRBJ2-7 | TRBD1 | - | TRBV12-3/TRBV12-4 | CASQDRGQSEQYF | TGTGCCTCCCAGGACAGGGGGCAGAGCGAGCAGTACTTC
TRBJ1-5 | TRBD1 | - | TRBV7-9 | CASSPGGQSFGGNQPQHF | TGTGCCAGCAGCCCTGGGGGACAGAGCTTTGGGGGCAATCAGCCCCAGCATTTT
TRBJ1-1 | - | - | TRBV7-9 | CASSSPGSGGGMNTEAFF | TGTGCCAGCAGCTCCCCGGGATCCGGAGGGGGGATGAACACTGAAGCTTTCTTT
TRBJ2-7 | TRBD2 | few | TRBV29-1 | CSARGVFTYEQYF | TGCAGCGCCCGGGGGGTCTTCACCTACGAGCAGTACTTC
TRBJ1-3 | TRBD1 | - | TRBV3-1/TRBV3-2 | CASSPATGASGNTIYF | TGTGCCAGCAGCCCCGCCACAGGGGCCTCTGGAAACACCATATATTTT